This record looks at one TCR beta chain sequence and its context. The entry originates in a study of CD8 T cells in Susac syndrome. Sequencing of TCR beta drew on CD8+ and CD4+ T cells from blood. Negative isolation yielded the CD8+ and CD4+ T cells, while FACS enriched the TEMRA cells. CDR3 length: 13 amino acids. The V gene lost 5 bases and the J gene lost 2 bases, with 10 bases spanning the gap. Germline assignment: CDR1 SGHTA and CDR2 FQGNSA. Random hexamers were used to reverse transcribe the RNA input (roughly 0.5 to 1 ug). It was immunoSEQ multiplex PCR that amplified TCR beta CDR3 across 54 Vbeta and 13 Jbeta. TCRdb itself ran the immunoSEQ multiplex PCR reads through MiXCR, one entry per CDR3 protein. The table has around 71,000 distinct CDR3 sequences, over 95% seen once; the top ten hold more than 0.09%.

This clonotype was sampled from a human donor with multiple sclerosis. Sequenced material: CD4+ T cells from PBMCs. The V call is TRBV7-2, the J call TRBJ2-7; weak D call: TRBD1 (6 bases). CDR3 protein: CASSVGTTYEQYF. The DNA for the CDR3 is TGTGCCAGCAGCGTCGGGACAACCTACGAGCAGTACTTC.